Below are 19 T cell receptor beta chains sequenced from a single sample in a study of blood T cell repertoires in COVID-19 (TCRdb year 2020). Libraries came from the immunoSEQ multiplex PCR assay. Imported from immuneACCESS, the table was reduced by TCRdb to in-frame sequences with V and J called. These copies leave out some clones; in studies compared against another copy, an unresolved V gene accounts for under half, and the cause of the remainder is not known. Here the sample has 300,000 to 450,000 clones; 89% occur a single time. Together, the top ten hold around 2.8% of the sample. Sequencing used peripheral blood. Every receptor here comes from a woman under 40 with COVID-19, enrolled during active disease.

The chain joins TRBV28 to TRBJ2-1; 7 positions agree with TRBD2. CDR3 size: 15 residues. Per germline, CDR1 MDHEN and CDR2 SYDVKM. Trimming took 2 bases from V and 9 from J; bases not matched to a gene: 10. Written as DNA, the CDR3 is TGTGCCAGCAGTTTACCTAGCGGAATGGGAAGTGAGCAGTTCTTC. Amino acids: CASSLPSGMGSEQFF.

This clone occurred once. This chain links TRBV18 with TRBJ1-2, with D unresolved. Germline V gene data show CDR1 as KGHSH and CDR2 as LQKENI. The CDR3 sequence is 18 residues long. Trimming took off 2 bases at V and 7 bases at J, with 26 bases between the two ends. DNA for the CDR3: TGTGCCAGCTCACCAGGGGTTTCCTACCTGAGGGTACCTGGTGGCTACACCTTC. Amino acids: CASSPGVSYLRVPGGYTF. Full variable domain (missing parts from reference TRBV18 and TRBJ1-2): NAGVMQNPRHLVRRRGQEARLRCSPMKGHSHVYWYRQLPEEGLKFMVYLQKENIIDESGMPKERFSAEFPKEGPSILRIQQVVRGDSAAYFCASSPGVSYLRVPGGYTFGSGTRLTVV.

V and J are TRBV4-3 and TRBJ1-1, with D possibly being TRBD1 (5 bases). V dropped 3 bases and J dropped 2 bases, with 13 bases sitting between them. The V gene's germline CDR1 is LGHNA and CDR2 YSLEER. The CDR3 runs to 15 residues. CDR3 residues: CASSQVGGGNTEAFF. In nucleotides, the CDR3 is TGCGCCAGCAGCCAGGTGGGGGGGGGAAACACTGAAGCTTTCTTT.

The count of this clone is one. V is TRBV7-2 and J is TRBJ1-6; D not resolved. This CDR3 contains 16 residues. Looked up from germline, CDR1 is SGHTA and CDR2 is FQGNSA. V was cut by 1 base and J by 6 bases, with 13 bases left in between. In nucleotides, the CDR3 is TGTGCCAGCAGCTTAGACTGGTCTCCCTCTAATTCACCCCTCCACTTT. Translated: CASSLDWSPSNSPLHF.

This chain joins TRBV18 and TRBJ1-5; 9 bases line up with TRBD1. Trimming cost V 8 bases and J 3 bases; bases outside gene matches: 2. CDR1 and CDR2 from the germline V gene are KGHSH and LQKENI. The CDR3 loop spans 13 amino acids. In DNA form, the CDR3 reads TGTGCCAGCGGGACAGGGAACAATCAGCCCCAGCATTTT. Translating gives CASGTGNNQPQHF.

The chain employs TRBV2 and TRBJ2-1, with D possibly matching TRBD1 (6 bases). Between the trimmed V and J ends, which lost 7 bases and 1 base, there was a span of 11 bases. The CDR3 spans 14 residues. Germline values: CDR1 SNHLY, CDR2 FYNNEI. This CDR3 is CASIRTESYNEQFF. In DNA, the CDR3 is TGTGCCAGCATTCGGACAGAATCCTACAATGAGCAGTTCTTC.

The chain couples TRBV9 to TRBJ2-1, with 10 bases aligning to TRBD2. The CDR3 is made up of 15 amino acids. V lost 2 bases to trimming and J lost 7 bases; unmatched junction nucleotides: 6. Germline V CDR1 and CDR2: SGDLS, YYNGEE. The CDR3 region has the DNA TGTGCCAGCAGCGTCGCCGGGACTAGCGAAAATGAGCAGTTCTTC. This sequence encodes CASSVAGTSENEQFF.

This chain uses TRBV10-1 with TRBJ2-1; 9 nucleotides match TRBD2. Germline lookup yields CDR1 WNHNN and CDR2 SYGVQD (reference sequence). V was clipped by 0 bases and J by 6 bases; unmatched bases: 6. The CDR3 covers 16 residues. CDR3 in amino acids: CASSESRLAAINEQFF. As DNA, the CDR3 is TGCGCCAGCAGTGAGTCGAGACTAGCGGCCATCAATGAGCAGTTCTTC.

The chain joins TRBV5-5 to TRBJ2-5, with D possibly being TRBD1 (6 bases). The germline gives CDR1 SGHKS, CDR2 YYEKEE (reference sequence). Trimming pared 2 bases from V and 0 bases from J, leaving 20 bases between. This CDR3 spans 18 amino acids. The CDR3 protein is CASSLQRFLDRNQETQYF. The CDR3 nucleotides read TGTGCCAGCAGCTTACAGAGATTTCTCGACAGGAACCAAGAGACCCAGTACTTC.

The V call is TRBV2, the J call TRBJ2-5; 10 positions match TRBD1. The V gene's germline CDR1 is SNHLY and CDR2 FYNNEI. The CDR3 is 15 residues long. J lost 5 bases, V lost 3 bases, and 6 bases had no gene match. In nucleotides, the CDR3 is TGTGCCAGCAGTGAGGTGGCGGGACAGGGGGAGACCCAGTACTTC. Protein product: CASSEVAGQGETQYF.

V is TRBV18 and J is TRBJ2-5; D may be TRBD2 (6 bases). Deletions cut 6 bases from V and 3 bases from J, with 11 bases between. Germline V lookup: CDR1 KGHSH, CDR2 LQKENI. This CDR3 has 13 residues. The CDR3 DNA sequence: TGTGCCAGCTCCCAAGGAGGGGAAGAGACCCAGTACTTC. Translated, it gives CASSQGGEETQYF. The full variable domain, completed using reference TRBV18 and TRBJ2-5, is NAGVMQNPRHLVRRRGQEARLRCSPMKGHSHVYWYRQLPEEGLKFMVYLQKENIIDESGMPKERFSAEFPKEGPSILRIQQVVRGDSAAYFCASSQGGEETQYFGPGTRLLVL.

The CDR3 sequence is CASSQTRNTGELFF. As DNA, the CDR3 is TGTGCCAGCAGCCAGACTCGGAACACCGGGGAGCTGTTTTTT. The chain links TRBV5-4 to TRBJ2-2; no reliable D call. The germline V gene encodes CDR1 SGHNT and CDR2 YYREEE (reference sequence). Trimming pared 4 bases from V and 1 base from J, leaving 8 bases between. The CDR3 loop spans 14 amino acids. The complete variable domain, with remaining parts taken from reference TRBV5-4 and TRBJ2-2, reads ETGVTQSPTHLIKTRGQQVTLRCSSQSGHNTVSWYQQALGQGPQFIFQYYREEENGRGNFPPRFSGLQFPNYSSELNVNALELDDSALYLCASSQTRNTGELFFGEGSRLTVL.

The chain recombines TRBV29-1 with TRBJ1-1; no reliable D call. Germline CDR1 and CDR2: SQVTM and ANQGSEA. V lost 6 bases, J lost 0 bases, and 17 bases lay in between. The CDR3 totals 15 residues. CDR3 loop: CSVPREELMNTEAFF. The CDR3 bases are TGCAGCGTGCCCCGCGAGGAACTCATGAACACTGAAGCTTTCTTT.

This clone was detected only once. The chain joins TRBV28 to TRBJ1-1; TRBD1 agrees at 10 bases. Germline lookup yields CDR1 MDHEN and CDR2 SYDVKM. Unmatched junction bases numbered 11, after V lost 2 bases and J lost 5 bases. The CDR3 loop spans 17 amino acids. In DNA, the CDR3 is TGTGCCAGCAGTTTACCCCGGACAGGGGGATTCGAAACTGAAGCTTTCTTT. The encoded protein is CASSLPRTGGFETEAFF.

This rearrangement joins TRBV6-2 or TRBV6-3 to TRBJ1-6; D call uncertain. The germline gives CDR1 MNHEY, CDR2 SVGEGT. The CDR3 totals 15 residues. Trimming cost V 4 bases and J 7 bases, with 14 bases left between them. CDR3 loop: CASSSFGPSNSPLHF. CDR3 in DNA: TGTGCCAGCAGTTCCTTCGGGCCTAGCAATTCACCCCTCCACTTT.

The chain links TRBV11-2 to TRBJ2-4; 14 bases match TRBD2. CDR3 size: 18 residues. Per the germline V gene, CDR1 is SGHAT and CDR2 is FQNNGV. The V segment lost 6 bases and the J segment 5 bases; nucleotides outside the gene matches: 12. The CDR3 spells CASRRLAGGPRGQNIQYF. The CDR3 DNA is TGTGCCAGCAGACGACTAGCGGGAGGGCCAAGAGGACAAAACATTCAGTACTTC.

The gene calls are TRBV9 and TRBJ2-3, with a possible D match to TRBD2 (6 bases). In germline, CDR1 is SGDLS, CDR2 YYNGEE. The V end lost 4 bases, the J end lost 6 bases, and 24 bases lay between the germline ends. The CDR3 totals 17 residues. As DNA, the CDR3 is TGTGCCAGCAGCCAGACACGAGGGACTTCCACGTTCGATACGCAGTATTTT. This encodes CASSQTRGTSTFDTQYF.

V and J are TRBV9 and TRBJ2-5, with 15 bases that match TRBD2. Per germline, CDR1 SGDLS and CDR2 YYNGEE. The trim removed 3 bases at V and 2 bases at J, leaving 17 bases unmatched. This CDR3 comprises 21 residues. CDR3 residues: CASSEKPWTSGGALEQETQYF. The CDR3 DNA follows: TGTGCCAGCAGCGAAAAACCATGGACTAGCGGGGGGGCCTTGGAACAAGAGACCCAGTACTTC.

J is TRBJ1-2 and V is TRBV16; D uncertain. CDR3 length: 17 residues. The V end was cut by 1 base, the J end by 7 bases, with 22 bases between. Germline CDR1 reads KGHSY; CDR2 reads FQNENV. The CDR3 sequence: CASSQLLGFRYVGGYTF. Written as DNA, the CDR3 is TGTGCCAGCAGCCAATTGCTCGGGTTCCGCTATGTAGGTGGCTACACCTTC.